Detailed here is one T cell receptor (beta chain). This entry comes from a study of blood T cell repertoires in COVID-19. Study overall: Whether acute or convalescent, the COVID-19 samples came from the United States, Italy and Spain. The analysed material was cDNA or gDNA that came from T cells, B-cell-depleted T cells, or PBMCs.

The CDR3 contains 16 residues. With 5 bases clipped from V and 4 bases from J, the junction kept 13 bases outside the gene matches. CDR1 and CDR2 from the germline V gene are SEHNR and FQNEAQ (reference sequence). Data came from immunoSEQ multiplex PCR; TCRdb stores just in-frame clones and leaves some out. In the table there are fewer than 250,000 clones, 75% to 85% of which are singletons. Recruitment covered 25 or so US areas and drew participants whose ages spanned roughly 18 to 100 years. Cohort allocation depended upon clinical history that participants reported. This chain joins TRBV7-9 and TRBJ1-2, with 7 bases that match TRBD1. Sequenced material: PBMCs or T cells enriched from blood (not recorded which). This sequence was found in a woman aged 45-65 years with acute COVID-19. The CDR3 nucleotides read TGTGCCAGCAGCCCGACGGACAGGACTGTGGGCTATGGCTACACCTTC. Amino acids: CASSPTDRTVGYGYTF.